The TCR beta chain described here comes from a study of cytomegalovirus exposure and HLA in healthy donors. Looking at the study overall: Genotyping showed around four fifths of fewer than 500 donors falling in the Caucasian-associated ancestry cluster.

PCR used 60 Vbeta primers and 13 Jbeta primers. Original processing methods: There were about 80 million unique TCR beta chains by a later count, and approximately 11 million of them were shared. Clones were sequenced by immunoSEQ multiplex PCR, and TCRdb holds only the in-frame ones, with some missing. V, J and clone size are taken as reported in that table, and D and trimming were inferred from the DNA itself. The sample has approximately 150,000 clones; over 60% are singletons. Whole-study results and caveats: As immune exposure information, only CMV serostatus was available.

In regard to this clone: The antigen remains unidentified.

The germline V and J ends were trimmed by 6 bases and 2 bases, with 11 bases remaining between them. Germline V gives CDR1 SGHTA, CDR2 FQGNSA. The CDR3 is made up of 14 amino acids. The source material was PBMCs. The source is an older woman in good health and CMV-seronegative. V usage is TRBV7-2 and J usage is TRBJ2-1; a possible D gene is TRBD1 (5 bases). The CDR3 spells CASRVGVPYNEQFF. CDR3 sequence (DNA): TGTGCCAGCAGGGTAGGGGTGCCCTACAATGAGCAGTTCTTC.